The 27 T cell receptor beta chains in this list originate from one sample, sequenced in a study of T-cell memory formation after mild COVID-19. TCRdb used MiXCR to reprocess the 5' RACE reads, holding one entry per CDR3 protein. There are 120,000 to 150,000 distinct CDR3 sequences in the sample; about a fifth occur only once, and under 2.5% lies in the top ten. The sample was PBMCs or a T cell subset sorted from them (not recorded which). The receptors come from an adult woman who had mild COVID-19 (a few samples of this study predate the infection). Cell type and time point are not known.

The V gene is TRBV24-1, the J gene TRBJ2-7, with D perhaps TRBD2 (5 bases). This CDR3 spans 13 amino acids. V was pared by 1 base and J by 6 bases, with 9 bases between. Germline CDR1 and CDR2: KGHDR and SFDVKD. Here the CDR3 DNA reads TGTGCCACCAGTGATTTAATCGGACTCGAGCAGTACTTC. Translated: CATSDLIGLEQYF.

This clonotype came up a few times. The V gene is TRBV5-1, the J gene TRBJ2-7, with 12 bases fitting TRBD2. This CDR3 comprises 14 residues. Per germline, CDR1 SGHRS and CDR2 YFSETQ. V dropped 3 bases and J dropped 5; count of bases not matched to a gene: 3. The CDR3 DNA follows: TGCGCCAGCAGCTCGACTAGCGGGAGCAACGAGCAGTACTTC. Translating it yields CASSSTSGSNEQYF.

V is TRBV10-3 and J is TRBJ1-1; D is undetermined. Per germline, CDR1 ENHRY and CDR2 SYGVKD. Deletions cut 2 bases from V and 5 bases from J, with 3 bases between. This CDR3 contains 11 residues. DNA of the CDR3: TGTGCCATCAGTGAGAGGACTGAAGCTTTCTTT. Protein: CAISERTEAFF.

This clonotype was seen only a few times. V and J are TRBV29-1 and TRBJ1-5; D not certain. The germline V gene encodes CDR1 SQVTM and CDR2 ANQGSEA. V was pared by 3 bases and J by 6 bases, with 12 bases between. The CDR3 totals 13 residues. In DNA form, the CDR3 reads TGCAGCGTTGAGGGCCAGGTGGGTCAGCCCCAGCATTTT. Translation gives CSVEGQVGQPQHF.

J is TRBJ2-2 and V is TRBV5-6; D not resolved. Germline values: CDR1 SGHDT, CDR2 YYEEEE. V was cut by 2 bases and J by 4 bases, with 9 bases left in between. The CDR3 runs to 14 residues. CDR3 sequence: CASSFEFGTGELFF. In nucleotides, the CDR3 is TGTGCCAGCAGCTTCGAGTTCGGCACCGGGGAGCTGTTTTTT.

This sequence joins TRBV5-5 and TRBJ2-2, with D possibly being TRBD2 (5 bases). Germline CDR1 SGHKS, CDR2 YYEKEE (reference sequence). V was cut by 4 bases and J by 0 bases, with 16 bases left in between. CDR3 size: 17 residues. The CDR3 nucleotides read TGTGCCAGCAGCCCACTCGGAGGATTCGCGAACACCGGGGAGCTGTTTTTT. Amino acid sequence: CASSPLGGFANTGELFF.

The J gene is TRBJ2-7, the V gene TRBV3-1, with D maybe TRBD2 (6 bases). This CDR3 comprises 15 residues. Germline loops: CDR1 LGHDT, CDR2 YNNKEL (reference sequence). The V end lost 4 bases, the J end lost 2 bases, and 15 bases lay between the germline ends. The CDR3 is CASSPHPGGTYEQYF. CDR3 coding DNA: TGTGCCAGCAGCCCCCACCCCGGCGGGACCTACGAGCAGTACTTC.

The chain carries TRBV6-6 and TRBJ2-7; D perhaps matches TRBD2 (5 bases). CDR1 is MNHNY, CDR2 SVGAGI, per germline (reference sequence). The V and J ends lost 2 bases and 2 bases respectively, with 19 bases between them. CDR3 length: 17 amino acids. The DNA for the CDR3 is TGTGCCAGCAGTTACCGTGTAGCGCGGGTATCTCCCTACGAGCAGTACTTC. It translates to CASSYRVARVSPYEQYF.

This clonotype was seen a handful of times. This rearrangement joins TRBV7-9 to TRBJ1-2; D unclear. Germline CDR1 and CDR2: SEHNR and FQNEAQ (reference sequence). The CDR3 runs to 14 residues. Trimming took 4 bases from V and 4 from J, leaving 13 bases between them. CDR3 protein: CASSSQAPGYGYTF. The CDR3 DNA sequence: TGTGCCAGCAGCTCGCAGGCCCCCGGCTATGGCTACACCTTC.

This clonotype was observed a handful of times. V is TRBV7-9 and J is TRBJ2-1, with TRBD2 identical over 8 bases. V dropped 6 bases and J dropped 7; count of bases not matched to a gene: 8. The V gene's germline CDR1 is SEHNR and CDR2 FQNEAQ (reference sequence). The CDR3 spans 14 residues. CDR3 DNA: TGTGCCAGCAGGGTTAGCGGGGAAGGAAATGAGCAGTTCTTC. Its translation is CASRVSGEGNEQFF.

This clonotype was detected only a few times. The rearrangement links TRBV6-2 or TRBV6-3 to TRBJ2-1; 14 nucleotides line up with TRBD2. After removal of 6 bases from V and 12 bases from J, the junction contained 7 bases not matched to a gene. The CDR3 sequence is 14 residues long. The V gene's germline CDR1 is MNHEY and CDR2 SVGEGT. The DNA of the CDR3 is TGTGCCAGCAGAGGGACTAGCGGGAGCGGAGTGCAGTTCTTC. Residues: CASRGTSGSGVQFF.

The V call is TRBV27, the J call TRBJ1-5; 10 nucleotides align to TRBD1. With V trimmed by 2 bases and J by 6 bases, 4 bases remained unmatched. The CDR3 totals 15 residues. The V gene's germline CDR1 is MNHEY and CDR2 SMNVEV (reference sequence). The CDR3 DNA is TGTGCCAGCAGTTTAGGACAGGGGGGGGCTCAGCCCCAGCATTTT. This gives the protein CASSLGQGGAQPQHF.

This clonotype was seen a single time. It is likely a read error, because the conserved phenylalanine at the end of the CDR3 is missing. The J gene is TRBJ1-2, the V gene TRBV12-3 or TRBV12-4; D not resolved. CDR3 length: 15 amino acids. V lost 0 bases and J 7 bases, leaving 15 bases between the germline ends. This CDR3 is CASSLARGVRVGYTL. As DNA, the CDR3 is TGTGCCAGCAGTTTAGCGCGCGGGGTCAGAGTTGGCTACACCTTA.

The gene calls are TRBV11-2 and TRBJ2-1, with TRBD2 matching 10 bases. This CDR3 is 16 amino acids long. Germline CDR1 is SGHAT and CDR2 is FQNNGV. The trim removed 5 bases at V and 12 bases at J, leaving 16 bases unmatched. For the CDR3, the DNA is TGTGCCAGCAGCCCCCCTGGGCTAGCGGGGGCCCTATGGCAGTTCTTC. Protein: CASSPPGLAGALWQFF.

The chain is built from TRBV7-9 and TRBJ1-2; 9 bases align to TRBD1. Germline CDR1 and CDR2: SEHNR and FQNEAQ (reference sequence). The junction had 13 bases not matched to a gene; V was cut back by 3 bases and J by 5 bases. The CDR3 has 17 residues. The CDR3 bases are TGTGCCAGCAGCTTCCCGGGATATAGGACAGGGGTGTATGGCTACACCTTC. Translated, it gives CASSFPGYRTGVYGYTF.

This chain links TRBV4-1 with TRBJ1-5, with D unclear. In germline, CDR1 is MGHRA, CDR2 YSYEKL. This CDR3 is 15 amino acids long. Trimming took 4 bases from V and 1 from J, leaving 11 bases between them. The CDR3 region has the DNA TGCGCCAGCAGCCCCCGGGAGGGCAGCAATCAGCCCCAGCATTTT. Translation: CASSPREGSNQPQHF.

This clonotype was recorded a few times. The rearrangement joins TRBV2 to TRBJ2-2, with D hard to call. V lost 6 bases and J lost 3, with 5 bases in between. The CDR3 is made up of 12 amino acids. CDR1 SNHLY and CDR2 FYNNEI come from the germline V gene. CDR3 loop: CASRLDTGELFF. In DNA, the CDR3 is TGTGCCAGCAGACTGGACACCGGGGAGCTGTTTTTT.

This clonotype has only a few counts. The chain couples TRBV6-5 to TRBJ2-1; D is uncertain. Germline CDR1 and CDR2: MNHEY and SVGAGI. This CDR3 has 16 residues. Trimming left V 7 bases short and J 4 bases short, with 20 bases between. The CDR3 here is CASKTFLGSGYNEQFF. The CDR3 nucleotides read TGTGCCAGCAAAACTTTCCTCGGAAGTGGGTACAATGAGCAGTTCTTC.

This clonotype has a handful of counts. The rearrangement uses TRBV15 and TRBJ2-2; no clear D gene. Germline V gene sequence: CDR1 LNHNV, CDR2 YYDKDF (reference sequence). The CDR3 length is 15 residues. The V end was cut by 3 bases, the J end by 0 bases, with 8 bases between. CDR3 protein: CATSRGRTNTGELFF. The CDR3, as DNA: TGTGCCACCAGCAGGGGCCGAACGAACACCGGGGAGCTGTTTTTT.

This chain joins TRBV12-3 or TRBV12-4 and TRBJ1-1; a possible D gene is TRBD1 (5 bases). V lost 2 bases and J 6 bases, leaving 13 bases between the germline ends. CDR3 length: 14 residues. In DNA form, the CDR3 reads TGTGCCAGCAGTTTACGGACATCGTTCCCTGAAGCTTTCTTT. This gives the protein CASSLRTSFPEAFF.

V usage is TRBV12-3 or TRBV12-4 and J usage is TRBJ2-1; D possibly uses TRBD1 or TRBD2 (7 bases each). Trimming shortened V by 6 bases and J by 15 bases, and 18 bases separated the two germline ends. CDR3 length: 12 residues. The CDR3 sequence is CASSRGRGLVFF. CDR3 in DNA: TGTGCCAGCAGCCGGGGGAGGGGGCTGGTGTTCTTC.

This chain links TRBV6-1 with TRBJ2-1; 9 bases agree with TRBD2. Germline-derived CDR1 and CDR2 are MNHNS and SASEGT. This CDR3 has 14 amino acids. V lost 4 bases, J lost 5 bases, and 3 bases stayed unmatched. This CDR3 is CASSARLADNEQFF. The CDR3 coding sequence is TGTGCCAGCAGTGCCCGACTAGCGGACAATGAGCAGTTCTTC.

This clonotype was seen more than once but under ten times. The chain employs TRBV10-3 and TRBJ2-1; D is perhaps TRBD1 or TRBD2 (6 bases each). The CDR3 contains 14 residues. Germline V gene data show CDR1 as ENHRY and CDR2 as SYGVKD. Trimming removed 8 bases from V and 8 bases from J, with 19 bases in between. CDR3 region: CAIRRDSSGDEQFF. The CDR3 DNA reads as TGTGCCATCCGGAGGGACTCTTCAGGGGATGAGCAGTTCTTC.

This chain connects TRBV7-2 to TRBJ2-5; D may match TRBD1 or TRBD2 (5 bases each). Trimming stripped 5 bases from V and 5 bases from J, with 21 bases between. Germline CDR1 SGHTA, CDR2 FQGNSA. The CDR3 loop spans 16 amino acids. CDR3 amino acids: CASSPAGTTVGETQYF. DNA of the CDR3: TGTGCCAGCAGCCCCGCCGGGACCACTGTAGGGGAGACCCAGTACTTC.

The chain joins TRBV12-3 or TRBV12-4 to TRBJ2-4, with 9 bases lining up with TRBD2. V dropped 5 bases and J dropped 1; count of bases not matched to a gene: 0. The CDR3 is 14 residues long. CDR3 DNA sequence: TGTGCCAGCAGTAGCGGGGGGGCCAAAAACATTCAGTACTTC. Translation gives CASSSGGAKNIQYF.

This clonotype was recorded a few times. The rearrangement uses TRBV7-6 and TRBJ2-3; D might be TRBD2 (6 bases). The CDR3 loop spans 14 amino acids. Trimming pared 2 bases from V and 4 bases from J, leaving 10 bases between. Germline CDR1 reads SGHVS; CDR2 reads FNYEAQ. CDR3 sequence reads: CASSLRAGPDTQYF. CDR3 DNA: TGTGCCAGCAGCTTACGAGCGGGCCCAGATACGCAGTATTTT.

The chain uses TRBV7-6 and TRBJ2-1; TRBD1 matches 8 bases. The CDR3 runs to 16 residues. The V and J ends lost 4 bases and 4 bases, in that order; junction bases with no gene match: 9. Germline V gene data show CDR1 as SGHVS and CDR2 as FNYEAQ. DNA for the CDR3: TGTGCCAGCAGCTACCTTAAACGGACAGGGTACAATGAGCAGTTCTTC. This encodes CASSYLKRTGYNEQFF.